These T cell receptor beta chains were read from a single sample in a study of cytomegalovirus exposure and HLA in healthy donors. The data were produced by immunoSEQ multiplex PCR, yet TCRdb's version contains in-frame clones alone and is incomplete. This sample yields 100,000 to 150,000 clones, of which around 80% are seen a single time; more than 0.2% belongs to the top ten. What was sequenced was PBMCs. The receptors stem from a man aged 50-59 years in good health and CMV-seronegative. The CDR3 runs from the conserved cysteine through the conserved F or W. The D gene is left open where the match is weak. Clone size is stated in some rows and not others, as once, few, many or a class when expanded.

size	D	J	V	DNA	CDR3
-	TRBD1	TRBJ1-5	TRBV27	TGTGCCAGCAGTCCCCTACAGGGGATCAATCAGCCCCAGCATTTT	CASSPLQGINQPQHF
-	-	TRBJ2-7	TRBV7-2	TGTGCCAGCAGATTGGCCCTCGGGGGTAGCTACGAGCAGTACTTC	CASRLALGGSYEQYF
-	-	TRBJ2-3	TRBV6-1	TGTGCCAGCAGTGATGGGCAGCACACAGATACGCAGTATTTT	CASSDGQHTDTQYF
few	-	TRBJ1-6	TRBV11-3	TGTGCCAGCAGCCTACCCTGGGGCCAGGGTTATAATTCACCCCTCCACTTT	CASSLPWGQGYNSPLHF
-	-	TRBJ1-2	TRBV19	TGTGCCAGTAGTAACAGAAACTATGGCTACACCTTC	CASSNRNYGYTF
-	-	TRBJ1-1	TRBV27	TGTGCCAGCAGTTTCTTGGGAGCGCCGCTGAACACTGAAGCTTTCTTT	CASSFLGAPLNTEAFF
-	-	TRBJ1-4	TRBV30	TGTGCCTGGAGTCTACAGCCCGAAAAACTGTTTTTT	CAWSLQPEKLFF
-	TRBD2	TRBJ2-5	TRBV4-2	TGTGCCAGCAGCCAAGATGGAACGGGAGGGCGAGAGACCCAGTACTTC	CASSQDGTGGRETQYF
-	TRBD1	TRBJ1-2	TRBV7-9	TGTGCCAGCAGCTTAGGACAGGGGGCAAGTGGCTACACCTTC	CASSLGQGASGYTF
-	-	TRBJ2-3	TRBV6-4	TGTGCCAGCAGTGACTCGGGCAGGGCCCCCACAGATACGCAGTATTTT	CASSDSGRAPTDTQYF
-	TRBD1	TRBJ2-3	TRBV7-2	TGTGCCAGCAGCCTACTGGACAGGAGTGATACGCAGTATTTT	CASSLLDRSDTQYF
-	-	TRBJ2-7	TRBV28	TGTGCCAGCACCGGACAGTCCTACGAGCAGTACTTC	CASTGQSYEQYF
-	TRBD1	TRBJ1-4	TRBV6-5	TGTGCCAGCAGTTACTCGTCAGGGACAGGGAGTTTCAAACTGTTTTTT	CASSYSSGTGSFKLFF
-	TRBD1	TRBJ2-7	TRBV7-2	TGTGCCAGCAGCTTAGGGGACAGGGGTTACGAGCAGTACTTC	CASSLGDRGYEQYF
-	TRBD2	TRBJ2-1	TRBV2	TGTGCCAGCAGTAGAGCGGGAGGGGGCTACAATGAGCAGTTCTTC	CASSRAGGGYNEQFF
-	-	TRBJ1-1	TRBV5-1	TGCGCCAGCAGCTTTATAGCAGGGGAGACTGAAGCTTTCTTT	CASSFIAGETEAFF
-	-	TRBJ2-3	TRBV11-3	TGTGCCAGCAGCTTGGGCAGGGGAACAGATACGCAGTATTTT	CASSLGRGTDTQYF
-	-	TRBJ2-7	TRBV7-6	TGTGCCAGCAGCGCCCGGGGTAGCTCCTACGAGCAGTACTTC	CASSARGSSYEQYF
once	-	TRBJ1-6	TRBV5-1	TGCGCCAGCAGCTTGGGACAGGAGAACGGTTCACCCCTCCACTTT	CASSLGQENGSPLHF
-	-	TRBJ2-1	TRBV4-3	TGCGCCAGCAGCCAAGACGTAGGCAGGTCGAGCTCCTACAATGAGCAGTTCTTC	CASSQDVGRSSSYNEQFF
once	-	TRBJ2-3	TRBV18	TGTGCCAGCTCACCCTCCAGGGTTAGAAACACAGATACGCAGTATTTT	CASSPSRVRNTDTQYF
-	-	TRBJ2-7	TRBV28	TGTGCCAGCAGTCCCACTTTCTACGAGCAGTACTTC	CASSPTFYEQYF
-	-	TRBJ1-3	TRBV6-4	TGTGCCAGCAGTGACTCAAGAGCTGGAAACACCATATATTTT	CASSDSRAGNTIYF
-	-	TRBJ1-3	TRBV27	TGTGCCAGCAGTCGACAGGTGGGGGCTGGAAACACCATATATTTT	CASSRQVGAGNTIYF
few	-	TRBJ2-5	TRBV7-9	TGTGCCAGCAGCAGAGCGGATTCCCAGTACTTC	CASSRADSQYF
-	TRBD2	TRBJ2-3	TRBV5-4	TGTGCCAGCAGACCGGGACTAGCGGACACAGATACGCAGTATTTT	CASRPGLADTDTQYF